Listed below are T cell receptor beta chains from one sample, sequenced in a study of vaccination effects on CD4 cells after COVID-19. The repertoire was sequenced with immunoSEQ multiplex PCR; TCRdb's copy has only in-frame clones and lacks some. Here the sample spans 35,000 to 40,000 clones, approximately 74% being singletons. No cognate antigen is known for these TCRs. Specimen: CD4+ T cells from PBMCs cultured without peptide, collected before COVID-19 vaccination. Receptors were obtained from a human donor who received a COVID-19 vaccine. Both conserved end residues are part of each CDR3. A D gene is named only where the DNA matches it firmly. Rows may omit the clone size; those that give it use once, few, many or a size class.

J gene,V gene,CDR3 length,D gene,clone size,CDR3 protein,CDR3 DNA
TRBJ1-4,TRBV7-9,16,.,few,CASSLHPTATNEKLFF,TGTGCCAGCAGCTTACACCCCACAGCAACTAATGAAAAACTGTTTTTT
TRBJ2-3,TRBV18,15,TRBD2,.,CASSPRLAGTDTQYF,TGTGCCAGCTCCCCAAGACTAGCGGGGACAGATACGCAGTATTTT
TRBJ1-2,TRBV6-5,16,.,few,CASSSYSGEPNYGYTF,TGTGCCAGCAGTTCCTACAGTGGAGAACCTAACTATGGCTACACCTTC
TRBJ2-5,TRBV30,11,.,.,CAWALGETQYF,TGTGCCTGGGCCTTAGGAGAGACCCAGTACTTC
TRBJ1-6,TRBV30,10,.,.,CAWDYPPLHF,TGTGCCTGGGACTATCCACCCCTCCACTTT
TRBJ1-5,TRBV6-5,15,.,.,CASSLDSVNNQPQHF,TGTGCCAGCAGCCTGGACAGCGTTAACAATCAGCCCCAGCATTTT
TRBJ2-5,TRBV3-1/TRBV3-2,16,TRBD1,.,CASSHNPGTGQETQYF,TGTGCCAGCAGCCACAACCCCGGGACAGGACAAGAGACCCAGTACTTC
TRBJ2-7,TRBV11-2,15,TRBD2,.,CASSQRVAGGYEQYF,TGTGCCAGCAGCCAGCGGGTAGCGGGAGGATACGAGCAGTACTTC
TRBJ1-2,TRBV30,18,TRBD1,.,CAWSYPVPGTGVPWGYTF,TGTGCCTGGAGTTACCCCGTTCCAGGGACAGGGGTCCCATGGGGCTACACCTTC
TRBJ2-5,TRBV10-3,15,TRBD2,.,CAISESRGLEETQYF,TGTGCCATCAGTGAGTCAAGGGGACTAGAAGAGACCCAGTACTTC
TRBJ2-2,TRBV10-3,15,TRBD2,few,CAISYGGAGTGELFF,TGTGCCATCAGCTACGGGGGGGCCGGCACCGGGGAGCTGTTTTTT
TRBJ1-1,TRBV3-1/TRBV3-2,16,.,.,CASSQTGAQVNTEAFF,TGTGCCAGCAGCCAAACCGGGGCACAGGTGAACACTGAAGCTTTCTTT
TRBJ1-5,TRBV30,14,.,.,CAWSPMGGIQSQHF,TGTGCCTGGAGCCCCATGGGCGGGATTCAATCCCAGCATTTT